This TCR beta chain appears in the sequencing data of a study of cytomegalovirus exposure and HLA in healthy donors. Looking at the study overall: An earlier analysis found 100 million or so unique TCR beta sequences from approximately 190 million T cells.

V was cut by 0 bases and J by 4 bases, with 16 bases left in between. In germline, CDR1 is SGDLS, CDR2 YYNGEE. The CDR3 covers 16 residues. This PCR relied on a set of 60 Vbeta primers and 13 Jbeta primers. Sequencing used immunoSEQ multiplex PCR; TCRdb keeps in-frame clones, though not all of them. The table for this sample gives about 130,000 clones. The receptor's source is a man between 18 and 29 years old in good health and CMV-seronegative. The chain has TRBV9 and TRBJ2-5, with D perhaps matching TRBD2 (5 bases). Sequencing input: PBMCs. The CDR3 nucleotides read TGTGCCAGCAGCGTAGCTGGGGTAGCGCCAACAGAGACCCAGTACTTC. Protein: CASSVAGVAPTETQYF.